This passage covers 23 T cell receptor beta chains from one sample sequenced in a study of shared clonotypes between healthy human individuals. Measured with immunoSEQ multiplex PCR; TCRdb has only the in-frame clones, and not every one. Altogether about 2.5 million clones are present, around 90% being singletons, with the ten largest covering 0.37%. Sequences were obtained from naive CD4+ T cells from PBMCs. As to subset: CD45RA+ positively selected. The receptors were gathered from a man younger than 35 in good health. Some clones in this sample may be carry-over from other donors' samples.

The CDR3 is CASSPLTGQNYGYTF. CDR3 bases: TGTGCCAGCTCACCACTCACGGGACAGAACTATGGCTACACCTTC. V usage is TRBV18 and J usage is TRBJ1-2; 7 nucleotides match TRBD1. Losses at the gene ends were 1 base for V and 2 bases for J; bases not matched to a gene: 4. This CDR3 is 15 amino acids long. Germline values: CDR1 KGHSH, CDR2 LQKENI.

The rearrangement links TRBV30 to TRBJ2-3, with D unresolved. The CDR3 sequence is 14 residues long. CDR1 and CDR2 (germline): GTSNPN, SVGIG (reference sequence). The ends were cut back, 4 bases at V and 3 bases at J, with 14 bases in the middle. The CDR3 bases are TGTGCCTGGACCTCGGGCCAAACAACAGATACGCAGTATTTT. Protein: CAWTSGQTTDTQYF.

V gene TRBV18 combines with J gene TRBJ1-4, with D unclear. Germline CDR1 is KGHSH and CDR2 is LQKENI. V was pared by 3 bases and J by 0 bases, with 14 bases between. The CDR3 sequence is 17 residues long. The CDR3 DNA reads as TGTGCCAGCTCACCCAGCCTCCTCGCCTCAACTAATGAAAAACTGTTTTTT. This sequence encodes CASSPSLLASTNEKLFF.

This chain connects TRBV29-1 to TRBJ2-3; 7 positions agree with TRBD2. With V trimmed by 6 bases and J by 4 bases, 10 bases remained unmatched. The CDR3 consists of 14 residues. The germline V gene encodes CDR1 SQVTM and CDR2 ANQGSEA. The CDR3 spells CSVPTSWSPDTQYF. Here the CDR3 DNA reads TGCAGCGTACCGACTAGCTGGAGTCCAGATACGCAGTATTTT.

This rearrangement joins TRBV7-2 to TRBJ1-2; D may be TRBD1 (5 bases). Germline V gene data show CDR1 as SGHTA and CDR2 as FQGNSA. The CDR3 runs to 16 residues. V lost 1 base, J lost 8 bases, and 20 bases lay in between. CDR3 DNA sequence: TGTGCCAGCAGCTTAGGCGGGGCCAGAACAAAAAACGGCTACACCTTC. Its translation: CASSLGGARTKNGYTF.

The rearrangement uses TRBV6-5 and TRBJ1-5; no firm D call. V dropped 7 bases and J dropped 7 bases, with 14 bases sitting between them. Germline CDR1 reads MNHEY; CDR2 reads SVGAGI. CDR3 length equals 13 residues. The CDR3 DNA reads TGTGCCAGCACTGCACAAGGCCTACAGCCCCAGCATTTT. Protein sequence: CASTAQGLQPQHF.

This chain uses TRBV19 with TRBJ2-1; D not resolved. This CDR3 has 11 residues. The V gene lost 4 bases and the J gene lost 11 bases, with 9 bases spanning the gap. Per the germline V gene, CDR1 is LNHDA and CDR2 is SQIVND (reference sequence). The CDR3 reads CASSKVGQQFF. The DNA of the CDR3 is TGTGCCAGTAGTAAAGTCGGCCAGCAGTTCTTC.

The chain carries TRBV5-6 and TRBJ2-3, with D possibly matching TRBD2 (5 bases). The germline V gene has CDR1 SGHDT and CDR2 YYEEEE. Trimming took 2 bases from V and 1 from J, leaving 14 bases between them. The CDR3 is 16 amino acids. In nucleotides, the CDR3 is TGTGCCAGCAGCTTCATGTTCGTAGCGCGCACAGATACGCAGTATTTT. Amino acids: CASSFMFVARTDTQYF.

This chain links TRBV6-5 with TRBJ2-1; a weak D match, TRBD1 (5 bases). Trimming pared 2 bases from V and 4 bases from J, leaving 9 bases between. Germline-derived CDR1 and CDR2 are MNHEY and SVGAGI. The CDR3 runs to 14 residues. The CDR3 loop reads CASSYQGGYNEQFF. The CDR3, as DNA: TGTGCCAGCAGTTACCAGGGTGGTTACAATGAGCAGTTCTTC.

The V call is TRBV6-1, the J call TRBJ1-1; possibly TRBD1 for D (6 bases). Germline CDR1 is MNHNS and CDR2 is SASEGT. This CDR3 contains 14 residues. With 5 bases removed from V and 6 bases from J, the gap between germline ends came to 16 bases. CDR3 region: CASSPGGGIAEAFF. As DNA, the CDR3 is TGTGCCAGCAGTCCCGGGGGGGGCATCGCTGAAGCTTTCTTT.

This clone was found once. This sample includes further DNA sequences coding for the same CDR3. The gene calls are TRBV7-3 and TRBJ2-5; 8 positions match TRBD1. There are 13 residues in the CDR3. V lost 5 bases to trimming and J lost 3 bases; unmatched junction nucleotides: 2. Germline V gene data show CDR1 as SGHTA and CDR2 as FQGTGA. CDR3 protein: CASSLDREETQYF. CDR3 coding DNA: TGTGCCAGCAGCCTGGACAGGGAAGAGACCCAGTACTTC.

CDR3 nucleotide sequence: TGTGCCATCAGTGAGCTGACAGGCAATAATGAAAAACTGTTTTTT. Its translation is CAISELTGNNEKLFF. The V gene is TRBV10-3, the J gene TRBJ1-4, with D possibly matching TRBD1 (6 bases). This CDR3 comprises 15 residues. Trimming removed 2 bases from V and 4 bases from J, with 11 bases in between. Germline-derived CDR1 and CDR2 are ENHRY and SYGVKD.

This clone occurred once. The chain combines TRBV9 with TRBJ2-5; 7 positions agree with TRBD1. Germline loops: CDR1 SGDLS, CDR2 YYNGEE. J gave up 5 bases and V 3 bases, and 7 bases lay outside the gene matches. The CDR3 is 14 residues long. CDR3 residues: CASSATGVEETQYF. The CDR3 DNA follows: TGTGCCAGCAGCGCCACAGGGGTGGAGGAGACCCAGTACTTC.

The rearrangement uses TRBV5-1 and TRBJ1-4; 8 bases line up with TRBD1. This CDR3 comprises 14 residues. Per the germline V gene, CDR1 is SGHRS and CDR2 is YFSETQ. V lost 4 bases to trimming and J lost 4 bases; unmatched junction nucleotides: 3. The chain's CDR3 is CASSRTGINEKLFF. The CDR3 DNA sequence: TGCGCCAGCAGCCGGACAGGGATTAATGAAAAACTGTTTTTT.

The chain has TRBV6-9 and TRBJ1-4; TRBD1 agrees at 7 bases. The trim removed 5 bases at V and 8 bases at J, leaving 11 bases unmatched. CDR1 and CDR2 (germline): MNHGY, SVAAGI. CDR3 length: 15 residues. The CDR3 here is CASSPRTGPIEKLFF. The DNA of the CDR3 is TGTGCCAGCAGTCCGCGGACAGGACCAATCGAAAAACTGTTTTTT.

In this sample, this clone turned up once. CDR3 in amino acids: CASSLQGPTEAFF. The CDR3 coding sequence is TGTGCCAGCAGTTTACAGGGTCCCACTGAAGCTTTCTTT. The chain combines TRBV28 with TRBJ1-1, with D perhaps matching TRBD1 (5 bases). V lost 2 bases and J lost 4, with 8 bases in between. Per the germline V gene, CDR1 is MDHEN and CDR2 is SYDVKM. There are 13 residues in the CDR3.

The rearrangement joins TRBV7-2 to TRBJ1-5, with a weak D call TRBD1 (5 bases). The CDR3 consists of 15 residues. CDR1 is SGHTA and CDR2 is FQGNSA in the germline V gene. V was shortened by 5 bases and J by 3 bases, with 14 bases between the two germline ends. CDR3 sequence (DNA): TGTGCCAGCAGCATCAGGGTCGGGATCAATCAGCCCCAGCATTTT. Its protein is CASSIRVGINQPQHF.

The rearrangement links TRBV7-3 to TRBJ1-2; no clear D. The germline V gene has CDR1 SGHTA and CDR2 FQGTGA. The V and J ends lost 0 bases and 4 bases respectively, with 12 bases between them. The CDR3 contains 15 residues. In DNA form, the CDR3 reads TGTGCCAGCAGCTTAACGTTCGATCCGGGCTATGGCTACACCTTC. Translation gives CASSLTFDPGYGYTF.

Ten or more counts support this clone. The chain uses TRBV5-1 and TRBJ1-1, with D perhaps matching TRBD1 (5 bases). The CDR3 loop spans 13 amino acids. Germline loops: CDR1 SGHRS, CDR2 YFSETQ. The V and J ends lost 8 bases and 3 bases respectively, with 14 bases between them. The CDR3 loop reads CASRTDSYTEAFF. In nucleotides, the CDR3 is TGCGCCAGTAGAACTGACAGTTACACTGAAGCTTTCTTT.

The chain uses TRBV6-6 and TRBJ1-1, with a tentative D call TRBD1 (5 bases). This CDR3 is built from 14 residues. V lost 3 bases, J lost 5 bases, and 13 bases lay in between. CDR1 MNHNY and CDR2 SVGAGI come from the germline V gene (reference sequence). The CDR3 DNA reads TGTGCCAGCAGTTATGACGCAGGGAGGACTGAAGCTTTCTTT. This encodes CASSYDAGRTEAFF.

The genes are TRBV7-2 and TRBJ2-3; D tentatively fits TRBD1 or TRBD2 (6 bases each). Germline V lookup: CDR1 SGHTA, CDR2 FQGNSA. The germline V and J ends were trimmed by 3 bases and 10 bases, with 14 bases remaining between them. The CDR3 covers 13 residues. As DNA, the CDR3 is TGTGCCAGCAGCTTTGAAGAGGGGGGCCCGCAGTATTTT. Residues: CASSFEEGGPQYF. Full variable domain (remainder filled in from reference TRBV7-2 and TRBJ2-3): GAGVSQSPSNKVTEKGKDVELRCDPISGHTALYWYRQSLGQGLEFLIYFQGNSAPDKSGLPSDRFSAERTGGSVSTLTIQRTQQEDSAVYLCASSFEEGGPQYFGPGTRLTVL.

Points on this clone: This same CDR3 is encoded by further DNA sequences in the sample. The gene calls are TRBV7-9 and TRBJ1-2, with D possibly being TRBD1 (6 bases). There are 13 residues in the CDR3. Germline CDR1 reads SEHNR; CDR2 reads FQNEAQ (reference sequence). V dropped 5 bases and J dropped 4 bases, with 11 bases sitting between them. CDR3 DNA sequence: TGTGCCAGCAGCCCACAGGGCGGCTATGGCTACACCTTC. This sequence encodes CASSPQGGYGYTF.

This clone was detected only once. V gene TRBV14 combines with J gene TRBJ1-1, with D perhaps matching TRBD1 (5 bases). V lost 3 bases to trimming and J lost 1 base, with 9 bases between them. Germline values: CDR1 SGHDN, CDR2 FVKESK. This CDR3 is 14 amino acids long. The CDR3 spells CASSHAGTNTEAFF. The CDR3, as DNA: TGTGCCAGCAGCCATGCCGGGACGAACACTGAAGCTTTCTTT. The whole variable domain, remainder taken from reference TRBV14 and TRBJ1-1, is EAGVTQFPSHSVIEKGQTVTLRCDPISGHDNLYWYRRVMGKEIKFLLHFVKESKQDESGMPNNRFLAERTGGTYSTLKVQPAELEDSGVYFCASSHAGTNTEAFFGQGTRLTVV.